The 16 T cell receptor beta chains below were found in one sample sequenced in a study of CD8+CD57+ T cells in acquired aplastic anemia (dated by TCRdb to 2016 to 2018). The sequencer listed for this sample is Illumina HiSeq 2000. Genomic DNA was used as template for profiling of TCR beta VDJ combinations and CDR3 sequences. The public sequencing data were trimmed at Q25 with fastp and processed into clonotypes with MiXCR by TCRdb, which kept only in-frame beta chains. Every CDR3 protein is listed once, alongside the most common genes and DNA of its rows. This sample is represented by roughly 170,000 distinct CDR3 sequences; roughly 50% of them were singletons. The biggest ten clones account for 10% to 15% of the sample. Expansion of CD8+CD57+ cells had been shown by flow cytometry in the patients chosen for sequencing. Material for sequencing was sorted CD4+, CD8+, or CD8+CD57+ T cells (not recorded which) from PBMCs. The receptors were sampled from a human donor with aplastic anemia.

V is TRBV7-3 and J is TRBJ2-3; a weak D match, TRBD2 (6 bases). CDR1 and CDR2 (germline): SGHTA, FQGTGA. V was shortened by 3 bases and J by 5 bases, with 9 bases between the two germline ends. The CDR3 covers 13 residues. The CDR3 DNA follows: TGTGCCAGCAGCTTGGCAGCGGGAGATACGCAGTATTTT. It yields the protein CASSLAAGDTQYF.

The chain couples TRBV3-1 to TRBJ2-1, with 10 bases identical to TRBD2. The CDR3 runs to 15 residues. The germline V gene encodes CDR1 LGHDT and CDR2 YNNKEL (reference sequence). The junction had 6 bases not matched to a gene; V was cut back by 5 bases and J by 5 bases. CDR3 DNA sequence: TGTGCCAGCAGCGACGTAGCGGGGGGACACAATGAGCAGTTCTTC. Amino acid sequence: CASSDVAGGHNEQFF.

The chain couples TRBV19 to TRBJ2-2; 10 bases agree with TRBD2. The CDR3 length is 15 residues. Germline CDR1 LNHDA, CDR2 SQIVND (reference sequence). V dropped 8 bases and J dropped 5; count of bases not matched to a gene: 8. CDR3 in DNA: TGTGCCAGTCTAGCGGGAGTGGTGGGGACCGGGGAGCTGTTTTTT. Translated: CASLAGVVGTGELFF.

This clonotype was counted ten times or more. CDR3 region: CATSGSYDADTQYF. The DNA for the CDR3 is TGTGCCACCAGTGGGAGCTACGACGCAGATACGCAGTATTTT. The chain has TRBV24-1 and TRBJ2-3; D uncertain. The CDR3 contains 14 residues. Germline lookup yields CDR1 KGHDR and CDR2 SFDVKD. Deletions cut 5 bases from V and 4 bases from J, with 12 bases between.

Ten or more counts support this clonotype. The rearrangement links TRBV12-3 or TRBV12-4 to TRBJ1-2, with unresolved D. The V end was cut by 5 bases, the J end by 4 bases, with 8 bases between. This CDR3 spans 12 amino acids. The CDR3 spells CASSGAPYGYTF. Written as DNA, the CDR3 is TGTGCCAGCAGTGGAGCCCCCTATGGCTACACCTTC.

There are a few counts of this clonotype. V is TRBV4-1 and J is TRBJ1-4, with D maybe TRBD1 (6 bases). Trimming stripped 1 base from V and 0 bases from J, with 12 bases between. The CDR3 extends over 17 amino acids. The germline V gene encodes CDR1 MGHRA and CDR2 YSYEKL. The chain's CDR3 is CASSQGTRGSTNEKLFF. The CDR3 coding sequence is TGCGCCAGCAGCCAAGGGACGAGGGGGTCAACTAATGAAAAACTGTTTTTT.

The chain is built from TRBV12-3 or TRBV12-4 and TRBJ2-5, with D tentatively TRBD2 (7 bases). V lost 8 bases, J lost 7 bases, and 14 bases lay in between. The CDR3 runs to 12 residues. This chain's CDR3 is CASRGAGGTQYF. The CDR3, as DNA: TGTGCCAGCCGGGGGGCCGGGGGGACCCAGTACTTC.

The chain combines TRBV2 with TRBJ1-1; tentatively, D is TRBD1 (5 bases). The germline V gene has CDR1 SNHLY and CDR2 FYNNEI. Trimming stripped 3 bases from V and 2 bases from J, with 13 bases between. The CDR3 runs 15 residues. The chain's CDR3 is CASSDGAALNTEAFF. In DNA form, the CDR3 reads TGTGCCAGCAGTGACGGGGCAGCCCTCAACACTGAAGCTTTCTTT.

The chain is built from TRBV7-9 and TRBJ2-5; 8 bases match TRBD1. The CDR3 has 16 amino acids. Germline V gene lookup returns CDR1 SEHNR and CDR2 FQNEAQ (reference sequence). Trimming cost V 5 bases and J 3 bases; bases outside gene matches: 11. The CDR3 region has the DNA TGTGCCAGCAGCCCACGACCGGGACAGGAAGAAGAGACCCAGTACTTC. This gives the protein CASSPRPGQEEETQYF.

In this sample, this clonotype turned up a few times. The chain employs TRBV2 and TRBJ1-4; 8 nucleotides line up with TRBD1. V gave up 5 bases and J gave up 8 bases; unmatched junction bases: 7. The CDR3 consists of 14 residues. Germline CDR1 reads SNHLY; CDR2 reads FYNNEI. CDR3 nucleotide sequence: TGTGCCAGCAGTCTGGACAGGGTCGTAGAAAAACTGTTTTTT. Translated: CASSLDRVVEKLFF. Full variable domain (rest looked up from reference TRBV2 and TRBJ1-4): EPEVTQTPSHQVTQMGQEVILRCVPISNHLYFYWYRQILGQKVEFLVSFYNNEISEKSEIFDDQFSVERPDGSNFTLKIRSTKLEDSAMYFCASSLDRVVEKLFFGSGTQLSVL.

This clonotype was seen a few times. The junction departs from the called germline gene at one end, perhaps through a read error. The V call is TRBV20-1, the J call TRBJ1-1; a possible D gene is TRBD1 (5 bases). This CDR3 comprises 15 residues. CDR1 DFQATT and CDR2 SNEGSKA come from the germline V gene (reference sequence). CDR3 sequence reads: CSAPLGAGNRAEALF. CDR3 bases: TGCAGTGCCCCCTTAGGGGCAGGAAATAGGGCTGAAGCTCTCTTT.

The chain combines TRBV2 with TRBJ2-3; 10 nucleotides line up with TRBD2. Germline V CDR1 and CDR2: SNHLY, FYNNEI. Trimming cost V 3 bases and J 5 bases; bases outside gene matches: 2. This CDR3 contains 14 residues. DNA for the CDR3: TGTGCCAGCAGTGAGGCTAGCGGGGGAGATACGCAGTATTTT. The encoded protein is CASSEASGGDTQYF. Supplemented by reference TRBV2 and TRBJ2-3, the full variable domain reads EPEVTQTPSHQVTQMGQEVILRCVPISNHLYFYWYRQILGQKVEFLVSFYNNEISEKSEIFDDQFSVERPDGSNFTLKIRSTKLEDSAMYFCASSEASGGDTQYFGPGTRLTVL.

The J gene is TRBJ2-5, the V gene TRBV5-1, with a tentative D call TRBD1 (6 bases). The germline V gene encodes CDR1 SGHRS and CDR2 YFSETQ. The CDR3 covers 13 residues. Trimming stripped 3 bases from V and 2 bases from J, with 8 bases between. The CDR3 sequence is CASSWTVQETQYF. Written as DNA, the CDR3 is TGCGCCAGCAGCTGGACAGTTCAAGAGACCCAGTACTTC.

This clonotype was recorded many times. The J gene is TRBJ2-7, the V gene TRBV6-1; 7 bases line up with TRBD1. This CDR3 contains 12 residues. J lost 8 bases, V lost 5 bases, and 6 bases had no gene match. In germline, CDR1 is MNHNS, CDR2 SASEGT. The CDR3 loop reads CASSPQQGKQYF. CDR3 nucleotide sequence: TGTGCCAGCAGTCCTCAACAGGGGAAGCAGTACTTC.

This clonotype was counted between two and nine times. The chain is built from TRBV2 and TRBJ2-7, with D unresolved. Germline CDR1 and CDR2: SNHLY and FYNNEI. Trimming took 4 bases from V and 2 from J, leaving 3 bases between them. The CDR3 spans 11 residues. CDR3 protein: CASSATYEQYF. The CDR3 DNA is TGTGCCAGCAGTGCCACCTACGAGCAGTACTTC.

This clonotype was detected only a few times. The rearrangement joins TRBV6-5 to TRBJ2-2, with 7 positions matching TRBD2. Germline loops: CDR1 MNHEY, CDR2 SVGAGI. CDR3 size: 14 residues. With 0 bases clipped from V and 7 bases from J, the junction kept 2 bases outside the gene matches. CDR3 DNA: TGTGCCAGCAGTTACTCCCGGGGGGACGGGGAGCTGTTTTTT. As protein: CASSYSRGDGELFF.